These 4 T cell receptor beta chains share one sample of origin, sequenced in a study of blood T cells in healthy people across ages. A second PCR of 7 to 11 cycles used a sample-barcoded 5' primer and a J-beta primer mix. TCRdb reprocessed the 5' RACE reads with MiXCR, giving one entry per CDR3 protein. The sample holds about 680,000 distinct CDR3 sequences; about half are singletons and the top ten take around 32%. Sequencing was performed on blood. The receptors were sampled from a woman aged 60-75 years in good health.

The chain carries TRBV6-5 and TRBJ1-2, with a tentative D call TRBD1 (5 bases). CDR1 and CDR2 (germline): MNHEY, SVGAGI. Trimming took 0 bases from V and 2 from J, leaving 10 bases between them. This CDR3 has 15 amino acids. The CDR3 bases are TGTGCCAGCAGTTACTCCGTGCGGACAAACTATGGCTACACCTTC. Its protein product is CASSYSVRTNYGYTF.

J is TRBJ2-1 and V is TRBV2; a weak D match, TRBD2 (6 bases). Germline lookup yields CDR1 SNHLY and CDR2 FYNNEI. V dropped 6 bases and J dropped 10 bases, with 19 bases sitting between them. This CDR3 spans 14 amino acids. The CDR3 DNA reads TGTGCCAGCAGGGCCGTAGCCGGGACTTCGGAGCAGTTCTTC. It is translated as CASRAVAGTSEQFF.

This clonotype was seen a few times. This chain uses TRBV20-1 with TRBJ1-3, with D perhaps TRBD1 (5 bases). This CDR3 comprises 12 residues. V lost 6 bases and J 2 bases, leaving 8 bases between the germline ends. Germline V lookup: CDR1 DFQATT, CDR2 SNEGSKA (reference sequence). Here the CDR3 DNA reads TGCAGTGCCCCGGGACCTGGAAACACCATATATTTT. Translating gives CSAPGPGNTIYF.

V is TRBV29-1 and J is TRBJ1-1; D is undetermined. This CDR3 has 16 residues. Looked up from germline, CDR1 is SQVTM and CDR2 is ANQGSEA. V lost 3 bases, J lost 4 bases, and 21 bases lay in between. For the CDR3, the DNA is TGCAGCGTTGACAGCGACCAAAGTCCAACACCCACTGAAGCTTTCTTT. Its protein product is CSVDSDQSPTPTEAFF.